Reported below is one T cell receptor (beta chain). Under the authors' procedure: Researchers report that nucleated cell counts were estimated from reference gene primer amplification. TCRdb's copy holds only in-frame clones and misses some; the assay was immunoSEQ multiplex PCR. For V, J and clone size, that table is used; D and trimming come from the DNA. The sample shows some 180,000 clones, 85% to 90% of them seen only once. The data derive from a study of blood T cell repertoires in COVID-19. At the level of the study: Donors in the United States, Italy and Spain gave samples during acute or convalescent COVID-19.

Germline loops: CDR1 MNHEY, CDR2 SVGEGT. This CDR3 has 15 amino acids. V lost 4 bases and J lost 3; bases outside the gene matches: 6. The chain is built from TRBV6-2 or TRBV6-3 and TRBJ2-1; 7 positions match TRBD2. This clonotype originated in an older woman with acute or convalescent COVID-19. Sample: peripheral blood. The CDR3 sequence is CASSSAGAFYNEQFF. The DNA of the CDR3 is TGTGCCAGCAGTTCTGCGGGAGCTTTCTACAATGAGCAGTTCTTC.